Reported below is one T cell receptor beta chain. The antigen is not known. Primed by a sample-barcoded 5' primer and a J-beta primer mix, a second PCR proceeded for about 7 to 11 cycles. TCRdb passed the 5' RACE reads through MiXCR, listing each CDR3 protein once. The sample holds 1.5 million to 2 million distinct CDR3 sequences, about 50% seen once. The germline V gene encodes CDR1 SGHRS and CDR2 YFSETQ. V lost 3 bases, J lost 11 bases, and 11 bases stayed unmatched. The CDR3 contains 15 residues. The data were taken from a study of blood T cells in healthy people across ages. Turning to the study itself: For every two T cells, template switching captured about one barcoded beta molecule. Study-wide points: Per million T cells, TCR beta diversity dropped roughly linearly as age increased. The study lacked donor CMV status, which possibly confounded expanded clonotype changes. PBMCs that were unsorted prevented a conclusive naive versus antigen-experienced comparison.

The TCR originated in a woman in her 40s in good health. The V gene is TRBV5-1, the J gene TRBJ2-5; 12 nucleotides match TRBD2. Sequencing was carried out using blood. Here the CDR3 reads CASSSLAGGQNEQYF. CDR3 bases: TGCGCCAGCAGCTCCCTAGCGGGGGGGCAGAATGAGCAGTACTTC.